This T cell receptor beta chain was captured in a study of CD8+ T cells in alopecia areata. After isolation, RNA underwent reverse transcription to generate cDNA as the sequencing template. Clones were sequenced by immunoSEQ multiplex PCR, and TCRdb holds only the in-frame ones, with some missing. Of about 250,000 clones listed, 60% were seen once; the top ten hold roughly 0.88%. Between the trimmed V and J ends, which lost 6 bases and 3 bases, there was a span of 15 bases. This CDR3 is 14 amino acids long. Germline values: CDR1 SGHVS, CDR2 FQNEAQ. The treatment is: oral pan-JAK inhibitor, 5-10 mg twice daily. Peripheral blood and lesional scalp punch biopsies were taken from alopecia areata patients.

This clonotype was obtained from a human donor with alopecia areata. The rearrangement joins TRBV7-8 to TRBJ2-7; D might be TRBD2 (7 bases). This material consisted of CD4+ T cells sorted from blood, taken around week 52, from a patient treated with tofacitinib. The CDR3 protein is CASSPSGGHYEQYF. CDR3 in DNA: TGTGCCAGCAGTCCTTCGGGGGGCCACTACGAGCAGTACTTC.